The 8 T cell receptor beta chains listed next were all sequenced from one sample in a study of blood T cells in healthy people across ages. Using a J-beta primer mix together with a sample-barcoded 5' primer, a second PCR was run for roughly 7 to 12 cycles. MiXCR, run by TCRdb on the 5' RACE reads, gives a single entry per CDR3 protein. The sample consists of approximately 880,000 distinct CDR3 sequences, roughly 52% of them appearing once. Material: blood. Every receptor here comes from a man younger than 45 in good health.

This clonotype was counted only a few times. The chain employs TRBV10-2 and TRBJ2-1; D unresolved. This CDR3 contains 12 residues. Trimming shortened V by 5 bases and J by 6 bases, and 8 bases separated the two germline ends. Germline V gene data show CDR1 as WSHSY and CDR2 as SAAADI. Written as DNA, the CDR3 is TGCGCCAGCAGTAAACAAGGCAATGAGCAGTTCTTC. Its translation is CASSKQGNEQFF.

CDR3: CASTLTGSISPLHF. DNA of the CDR3: TGTGCCAGCACCTTGACTGGTTCAATTTCACCCCTCCACTTT. V usage is TRBV2 and J usage is TRBJ1-6; D is uncertain. The ends were cut back, 7 bases at V and 9 bases at J, with 16 bases in the middle. The V gene's germline CDR1 is SNHLY and CDR2 FYNNEI. The CDR3 is made up of 14 amino acids.

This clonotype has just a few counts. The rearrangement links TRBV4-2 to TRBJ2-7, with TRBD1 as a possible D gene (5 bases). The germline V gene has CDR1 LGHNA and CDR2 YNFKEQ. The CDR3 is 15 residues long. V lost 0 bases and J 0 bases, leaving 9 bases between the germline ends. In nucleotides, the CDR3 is TGTGCCAGCAGCCAAGAATGGCAGGGCTCCTACGAGCAGTACTTC. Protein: CASSQEWQGSYEQYF.

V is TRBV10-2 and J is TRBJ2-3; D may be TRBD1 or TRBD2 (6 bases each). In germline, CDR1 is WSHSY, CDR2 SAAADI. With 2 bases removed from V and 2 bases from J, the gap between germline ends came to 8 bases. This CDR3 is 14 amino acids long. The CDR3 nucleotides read TGCGCCAGCAGTGAGGGGGGGCCCACAGATACGCAGTATTTT. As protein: CASSEGGPTDTQYF.

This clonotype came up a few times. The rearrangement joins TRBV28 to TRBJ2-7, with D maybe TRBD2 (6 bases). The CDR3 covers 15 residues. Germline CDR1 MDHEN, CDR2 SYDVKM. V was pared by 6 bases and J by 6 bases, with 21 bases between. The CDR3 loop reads CASRWDRLGPSEQYF. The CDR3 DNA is TGTGCCAGCAGATGGGACCGACTAGGCCCGTCCGAGCAGTACTTC. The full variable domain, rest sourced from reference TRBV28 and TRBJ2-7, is DVKVTQSSRYLVKRTGEKVFLECVQDMDHENMFWYRQDPGLGLRLIYFSYDVKMKEKGDIPEGYSVSREKKERFSLILESASTNQTSMYLCASRWDRLGPSEQYFGPGTRLTVT.

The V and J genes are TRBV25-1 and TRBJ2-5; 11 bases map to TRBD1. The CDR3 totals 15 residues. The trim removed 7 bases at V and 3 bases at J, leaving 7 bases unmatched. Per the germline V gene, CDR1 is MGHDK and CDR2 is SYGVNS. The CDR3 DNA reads TGTGCCAGCATGGGGACAGGGGGAGAAAAAGAGACCCAGTACTTC. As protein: CASMGTGGEKETQYF.

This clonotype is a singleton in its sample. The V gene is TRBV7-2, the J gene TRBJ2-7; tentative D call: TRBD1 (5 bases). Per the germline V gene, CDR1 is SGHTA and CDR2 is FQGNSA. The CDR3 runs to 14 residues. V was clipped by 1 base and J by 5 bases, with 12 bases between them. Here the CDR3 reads CASSLGSQGHEQYF. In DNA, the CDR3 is TGTGCCAGCAGCTTAGGAAGCCAGGGCCACGAGCAGTACTTC.

The CDR3 reads CASSWGTSVQETQYF. The CDR3 region has the DNA TGTGCCAGCAGTTGGGGGACTAGCGTTCAAGAGACCCAGTACTTC. The rearrangement joins TRBV28 to TRBJ2-5, with 10 bases identical to TRBD2. The CDR3 length is 15 residues. In germline, CDR1 is MDHEN, CDR2 SYDVKM. After removal of 4 bases from V and 2 bases from J, the junction contained 4 bases not matched to a gene.